These 26 T cell receptor beta chains originate from one sample sequenced in a study of early T cells in non-severe SARS-CoV-2 infection. A single record per CDR3 protein comes from TCRdb applying MiXCR to the 5' RACE reads. The repertoire holds approximately 35,000 distinct CDR3 sequences, with around 5.8% as singletons. The specimen sequenced was whole blood. The receptors originated from an adult who was a healthcare worker with PCR-confirmed SARS-CoV-2 infection or an uninfected control (not recorded which).

This clonotype has ten or more counts. The chain is built from TRBV12-3 or TRBV12-4 and TRBJ2-3, with TRBD2 matching over 10 bases. The CDR3 length is 16 residues. V lost 5 bases, J lost 1 base, and 6 bases stayed unmatched. In DNA form, the CDR3 reads TGTGCCAGCAGTCCACGGGGGACTAGCGGCACAGATACGCAGTATTTT. Protein sequence: CASSPRGTSGTDTQYF.

This clonotype has a count of ten or more. The CDR3 sequence: CASRFGTGRDGYTF. In DNA, the CDR3 is TGTGCCAGCAGGTTTGGAACAGGGCGAGATGGCTACACCTTC. The chain uses TRBV12-3 or TRBV12-4 and TRBJ1-2, with D perhaps TRBD1 (6 bases). This CDR3 region has 14 residues. Trimming stripped 6 bases from V and 6 bases from J, with 17 bases between.

This clonotype was counted ten times or more. For the CDR3, the DNA is TGTGCCAGCAGTGTCGACCAAAAATACGAGCAGTACGTC. Translation gives CASSVDQKYEQYV. V gene TRBV12-3 or TRBV12-4 combines with J gene TRBJ2-7; D gene unclear. Trimming stripped 5 bases from V and 4 bases from J, with 12 bases between. The CDR3 is 13 amino acids.

This clonotype was seen many times. The V and J genes are TRBV20-1 and TRBJ2-5, with TRBD2 identical over 14 bases. V gave up 7 bases and J gave up 3 bases; unmatched junction bases: 16. The germline V gene has CDR1 DFQATT and CDR2 SNEGSKA (reference sequence). The CDR3 runs 18 residues. The CDR3 nucleotides read TGCAGTGTAAGCCCCGGGGGACTAGCGGGAGCGGAGGAAGAGACCCAGTACTTC. As protein: CSVSPGGLAGAEEETQYF.

In this sample, this clonotype turned up many times. The V and J genes are TRBV6-5 and TRBJ1-6; D not resolved. Trimming pared 2 bases from V and 0 bases from J, leaving 5 bases between. CDR1 is MNHEY and CDR2 is SVGAGI in the germline V gene. CDR3 length equals 15 residues. The DNA of the CDR3 is TGTGCCAGCAGTTACGGGGTCTCCTATAATTCACCCCTCCACTTT. Its translation is CASSYGVSYNSPLHF.

This clonotype appeared many times. The chain joins TRBV5-5 to TRBJ2-1; 11 nucleotides line up with TRBD2. The length of the CDR3 is 15 residues. V shed 5 bases, J shed 5 bases, and the junction held 6 bases outside the gene matches. The germline gives CDR1 SGHKS, CDR2 YYEKEE (reference sequence). This CDR3 is CASRNRLAGNNEQFF. CDR3 sequence (DNA): TGTGCCAGCAGAAATCGACTAGCGGGAAACAATGAGCAGTTCTTC.

The table lists this clonotype with many counts. The CDR3 region is CASSIQPGTSGALKETQYF. The CDR3 coding sequence is TGTGCCAGTAGTATTCAACCGGGGACTAGCGGAGCCCTAAAAGAGACCCAGTACTTC. This rearrangement joins TRBV19 to TRBJ2-5; 11 bases match TRBD2. Looked up from germline, CDR1 is LNHDA and CDR2 is SQIVND (reference sequence). The CDR3 has 19 residues. Trimming at V came to 3 bases and at J to 3 bases, leaving 15 bases not matched to a gene.

This clonotype came up many times. This sequence joins TRBV12-3 or TRBV12-4 and TRBJ1-3; D remains ambiguous. The V end lost 1 base, the J end lost 5 bases, and 6 bases lay between the germline ends. The CDR3 totals 13 residues. The CDR3: CASSLGHRNTIYF. The DNA for the CDR3 is TGTGCCAGCAGTTTAGGGCACCGAAACACCATATATTTT.

This clonotype was observed many times. This rearrangement joins TRBV20-1 to TRBJ1-2; no reliable D call. Germline V gene lookup returns CDR1 DFQATT and CDR2 SNEGSKA (reference sequence). V lost 1 base and J 4 bases, leaving 7 bases between the germline ends. The CDR3 sequence is 12 residues long. This CDR3 is CSARVAGYGYTF. CDR3 DNA sequence: TGCAGTGCTAGAGTGGCAGGCTATGGCTACACCTTC.

This clonotype was detected many times. The rearrangement joins TRBV7-9 to TRBJ1-4; D uncertain. The CDR3 consists of 13 residues. With 4 bases removed from V and 8 bases from J, the gap between germline ends came to 11 bases. The germline V gene encodes CDR1 SEHNR and CDR2 FQNEAQ (reference sequence). CDR3: CASSSGKREKLFF. The CDR3 DNA reads as TGTGCCAGCAGCTCCGGAAAGAGGGAAAAACTGTTTTTT.

There are many counts of this clonotype. The chain uses TRBV5-1 and TRBJ2-3; 10 bases fit TRBD2. CDR1 is SGHRS, CDR2 YFSETQ, per germline. The CDR3 has 14 residues. V lost 6 bases, J lost 6 bases, and 7 bases stayed unmatched. The CDR3 region has the DNA TGCGCCAGCAAAGAGCGGGAGGGGTCGGATACGCAGTATTTT. Translation: CASKEREGSDTQYF.

This clonotype has ten or more counts. The chain uses TRBV13 and TRBJ2-3; maybe TRBD1 (6 bases). The CDR3 has 14 residues. Germline CDR1 is PRHDT and CDR2 is FYEKMQ (reference sequence). The V end was cut by 4 bases, the J end by 11 bases, with 19 bases between. DNA of the CDR3: TGTGCCAGCAGCTCCAGGGGTGGACAGCTAAAGCAGTATTTT. It is translated as CASSSRGGQLKQYF.

The chain is built from TRBV11-2 and TRBJ2-7; possible D gene TRBD2, 6 bases. There are 14 residues in the CDR3. V lost 4 bases and J 6 bases, leaving 16 bases between the germline ends. Germline V gene sequence: CDR1 SGHAT, CDR2 FQNNGV. DNA for the CDR3: TGTGCCAGCAGCTCGGGACTCGGGGGATCCGAGCAGTACTTC. It specifies CASSSGLGGSEQYF.

This clonotype has a count of ten or more. This rearrangement joins TRBV18 to TRBJ2-7; TRBD2 is a possible D gene (6 bases). This CDR3 has 13 residues. Between the trimmed V and J ends, which lost 3 bases and 4 bases, there was a span of 10 bases. Germline CDR1 is KGHSH and CDR2 is LQKENI. CDR3 loop: CASSPTAGYEQYF. The CDR3 DNA follows: TGTGCCAGCTCACCGACGGCGGGGTACGAGCAGTACTTC.

This clonotype occurred a few times. The chain recombines TRBV25-1 with TRBJ2-7; D is perhaps TRBD2 (5 bases). The V gene lost 1 base and the J gene lost 2 bases, with 15 bases spanning the gap. The germline CDR1 and CDR2 sequences are MGHDK and SYGVNS. This CDR3 contains 16 residues. The CDR3 coding sequence is TGTGCCAGCAGTGAATCCGGAGGACTCCTCCCCTACGAGCAGTACTTC. This translates into CASSESGGLLPYEQYF.

This clonotype has ten or more counts. Written as DNA, the CDR3 is TGTGCCAGTAGTATGCCCGGGTCGGTCTACAATGAGCAGTTCTTC. It encodes CASSMPGSVYNEQFF. This chain joins TRBV19 and TRBJ2-1; no reliable D call. The CDR3 is 15 amino acids. From germline, CDR1 is LNHDA and CDR2 SQIVND (reference sequence). Trimming pared 3 bases from V and 3 bases from J, leaving 12 bases between. The full variable domain, in which reference TRBV19 and TRBJ2-1 provide the parts outside the CDR3, is DGGITQSPKYLFRKEGQNVTLSCEQNLNHDAMYWYRQDPGQGLRLIYYSQIVNDFQKGDIAEGYSVSREKKESFPLTVTSAQKNPTAFYLCASSMPGSVYNEQFFGPGTRLTVL.

In DNA form, the CDR3 reads TGTGCCAGCAGGGTGGCAGAGACCCAGTACTTC. This codes for CASRVAETQYF. The chain is built from TRBV6-2 or TRBV6-3 and TRBJ2-5, with unresolved D. The germline CDR1 and CDR2 sequences are MNHEY and SVGEGT. The V and J ends lost 6 bases and 4 bases respectively, with 6 bases between them. The CDR3 runs to 11 residues.

This clonotype appeared a few times. This chain joins TRBV29-1 and TRBJ2-1; TRBD2 matches at 9 bases. Germline lookup yields CDR1 SQVTM and CDR2 ANQGSEA. V was clipped by 4 bases and J by 7 bases; unmatched bases: 8. The CDR3 sequence is 14 residues long. CDR3 loop: CSVVGLAGKNEQFF. The CDR3 DNA sequence: TGCAGCGTTGTGGGGCTAGCGGGAAAGAATGAGCAGTTCTTC.

This clonotype has a handful of counts. The chain links TRBV3-1 to TRBJ2-5, with D hard to call. The germline gives CDR1 LGHDT, CDR2 YNNKEL (reference sequence). CDR3 length: 13 amino acids. V dropped 6 bases and J dropped 4 bases, with 12 bases sitting between them. In nucleotides, the CDR3 is TGTGCCAGCAGACTGGGAATCGGAGAGACCCAGTACTTC. Its translation is CASRLGIGETQYF.

This clonotype came up a few times. CDR3 coding DNA: TGCGCCAGCAGCTTGTCTCCGGGACAGGGTGATGAAAAACTGTTTTTT. Its translation is CASSLSPGQGDEKLFF. The chain recombines TRBV5-1 with TRBJ1-4, with TRBD1 identical over 9 bases. This CDR3 has 16 amino acids. V shed 1 base and J 6 bases; nucleotides not matched to a gene: 7. Germline assignment: CDR1 SGHRS and CDR2 YFSETQ.

In regard to this clonotype: It may be a read error: a sequence one base away is much more abundant. This chain connects TRBV28 to TRBJ1-6; weak D call: TRBD1 (6 bases). The CDR3 has 16 amino acids. CDR1 is MDHEN and CDR2 is SYDVKM in the germline V gene. In DNA, the CDR3 is TGTGCCGGCAGTACCGAGGAGGGGGGCTATAATTCACCCCTCCACTTT. Its protein is CAGSTEEGGYNSPLHF.

The chain's CDR3 is CASRPPVPSSYNEQFF. The CDR3 DNA is TGTGCCAGCAGACCCCCAGTGCCTAGCTCCTACAATGAGCAGTTCTTC. The chain joins TRBV2 to TRBJ2-1; unclear D gene. The ends were cut back, 6 bases at V and 0 bases at J, with 15 bases in the middle. The CDR3 extends over 16 amino acids. Germline V gives CDR1 SNHLY, CDR2 FYNNEI.

This clonotype has a count of ten or more. The J gene is TRBJ1-3, the V gene TRBV10-3, with D unresolved. The V gene's germline CDR1 is ENHRY and CDR2 SYGVKD. This CDR3 region has 12 residues. V was pared by 0 bases and J by 7 bases, with 4 bases between. The CDR3 DNA reads as TGTGCCATCAGTGAGTCGGAGAACACCATATATTTT. The encoded protein is CAISESENTIYF.

This clonotype appeared many times. The chain recombines TRBV12-3 or TRBV12-4 with TRBJ2-7; D uncertain. Trimming removed 2 bases at V and 3 bases at J, with 5 bases between. This CDR3 has 12 residues. The CDR3 nucleotides read TGTGCCAGCAGTTTACCATTCTACGAGCAGTACTTC. It codes for CASSLPFYEQYF.

This clonotype was counted a few times. The J gene is TRBJ2-3, the V gene TRBV10-3; perhaps TRBD1 as D (6 bases). This CDR3 is 12 amino acids long. Trimming pared 8 bases from V and 3 bases from J, leaving 9 bases between. Germline values: CDR1 ENHRY, CDR2 SYGVKD. The CDR3 protein is CAISGVTDTQYF. CDR3 in DNA: TGTGCCATCTCAGGGGTGACAGATACGCAGTATTTT.

This clonotype appeared many times. A clone one base away is much larger, so this may be a read error. This chain uses TRBV6-5 with TRBJ2-7; D is possibly TRBD2 (6 bases). The germline CDR1 and CDR2 sequences are MNHEY and SVGAGI. V was cut by 8 bases and J by 2 bases, with 13 bases left in between. The CDR3 is 13 amino acids. The CDR3 loop reads CASGFGGTYEQYF. The CDR3 DNA reads TGTGCCAGCGGCTTTGGAGGGACCTACGAGCAGTACTTC.